This T cell receptor (beta chain) appears in the sequencing data of a study of T cells after posttransplantation cyclophosphamide. Profiling relied on immunoSEQ multiplex PCR, and the TCRdb table lists in-frame clones only, not all of them. The sample contains tens of thousands of clones, none of them singletons. In its sample, this clone was seen a few times. As yet, its antigen is unknown. Points from the study as a whole: TRB clonality was highly associated with recipient CMV seropositivity and reactivation. Donor CD8+ memory clones often dominated recipient blood repertoires at later times.

Germline V gives CDR1 SGHTA, CDR2 FQGTGA. V was pared by 4 bases and J by 7 bases, with 12 bases of the junction left unmatched. This CDR3 has 18 residues. The receptor was derived from a man aged 50 or older in good health, CMV-negative, and a related stem cell transplant donor. The rearrangement joins TRBV7-3 to TRBJ2-1; 14 bases line up with TRBD2. What was sequenced was PBMCs. The DNA of the CDR3 is TGTGCCAGCAGCTCGCGGATGGGACTAGCGGGAGTGTCTAATGAGCAGTTCTTC. Translation: CASSSRMGLAGVSNEQFF.